A selection of T cell receptor beta chains follows, all from one sample in a study of CD8 T cells in ankylosing spondylitis. From the 5' RACE reads, TCRdb called clonotypes with MiXCR, one entry per CDR3 protein. The table lists 150,000 to 200,000 distinct CDR3 sequences, around 20% of them singletons. Sequenced: blood, either unsorted or a sorted T cell fraction (not recorded which). The source is a male donor with ankylosing spondylitis or in good health (not recorded which). Both conserved end residues are part of each CDR3. The D gene is left open where the match is weak. The size of a clone is reported for some rows only, either as once, few or many, or as a class for expanded clones.

CATSDTGGGYQPQHF | TGTGCCACCAGTGACACAGGGGGCGGATATCAGCCCCAGCATTTT | TRBJ1-5 | many | TRBD1 | TRBV24-1
CASSLARETQYF | TGCGCCAGCAGCTTGGCTAGGGAGACCCAGTACTTC | TRBJ2-5 | many | . | TRBV5-1
CASSPGTARNNEQFF | TGTGCCAGCAGCCCAGGGACAGCACGGAACAATGAGCAGTTCTTC | TRBJ2-1 | . | TRBD1 | TRBV5-4
CASKAGTVKETQYF | TGTGCCAGCAAAGCCGGGACGGTAAAAGAGACCCAGTACTTC | TRBJ2-5 | many | . | TRBV27
CASSLGQGAYNEQFF | TGCGCCAGCAGCTTGGGACAGGGGGCCTACAATGAGCAGTTCTTC | TRBJ2-1 | many | TRBD1 | TRBV5-1
CASSPPMGNRANTEAFF | TGTGCCAGCTCACCACCGATGGGGAACAGGGCGAACACTGAAGCTTTCTTT | TRBJ1-1 | many | . | TRBV18
CASSDGFIRSRTGGETQYF | TGTGCCAGCAGTGATGGATTTATACGGAGTCGGACAGGCGGAGAGACCCAGTACTTC | TRBJ2-5 | . | TRBD1 | TRBV2
CSARAPPGNEKLFF | TGCAGTGCTAGAGCTCCACCGGGAAATGAAAAACTGTTTTTT | TRBJ1-4 | . | . | TRBV20-1
CASSPSPSATQISTIYF | TGTGCCAGCTCACCTTCGCCCTCGGCGACCCAAATAAGCACCATATATTTT | TRBJ1-3 | . | . | TRBV18
CATPKASYYTEAFF | TGTGCCACCCCGAAGGCCAGTTATTACACTGAAGCTTTCTTT | TRBJ1-1 | few | . | TRBV2
CASSLSGISYEQYF | TGTGCCAGCAGCTTAAGTGGGATCTCCTACGAGCAGTACTTC | TRBJ2-7 | few | . | TRBV7-9
CASSSLGSGWGYTF | TGTGCCAGCAGTTCCCTCGGTTCAGGTTGGGGCTACACCTTC | TRBJ1-2 | . | . | TRBV27
CASSGLALTGELFF | TGCGCCAGCAGTGGGCTAGCGCTCACCGGGGAGCTGTTTTTT | TRBJ2-2 | few | . | TRBV10-2
CASSGTISGNTIYF | TGTGCCAGCAGCGGGACTATCTCTGGAAACACCATATATTTT | TRBJ1-3 | many | . | TRBV7-8
CASRPDGTEAFF | TGTGCCAGCAGGCCTGACGGCACTGAAGCTTTCTTT | TRBJ1-1 | . | . | TRBV6-5
CAWRWGPRTDTQYF | TGTGCCTGGAGATGGGGGCCGCGTACAGATACGCAGTATTTT | TRBJ2-3 | . | . | TRBV30
CSAPKDYGYTF | TGCAGTGCCCCTAAAGACTATGGCTACACCTTC | TRBJ1-2 | few | . | TRBV20-1
CASSRGTSGNNEQFF | TGTGCCAGCAGTCGCGGGACTAGCGGGAACAATGAGCAGTTCTTC | TRBJ2-1 | many | TRBD2 | TRBV6-1
CASSLEQAMGETQYF | TGTGCCAGCAGCTTGGAACAGGCAATGGGGGAGACCCAGTACTTC | TRBJ2-5 | . | . | TRBV5-6
CASSEPSSTDTQYF | TGCGCCAGCTCAGAACCCTCTAGCACAGATACGCAGTATTTT | TRBJ2-3 | many | . | TRBV5-1
CSAIFSAGQGLNTEAFF | TGCAGTGCTATCTTTTCGGCGGGACAGGGACTGAACACTGAAGCTTTCTTT | TRBJ1-1 | many | TRBD1 | TRBV20-1
CAWTIREIGELFF | TGTGCCTGGACCATCAGGGAGATCGGGGAGCTGTTTTTT | TRBJ2-2 | few | . | TRBV30
CAIRTGQNTEAFF | TGTGCCATCAGGACAGGCCAGAACACTGAAGCTTTCTTT | TRBJ1-1 | . | . | TRBV10-3
CASSLGSLGSDTQYF | TGTGCCAGCAGCTTAGGGAGCTTGGGTTCAGATACGCAGTATTTT | TRBJ2-3 | many | . | TRBV28
CSVQQGAHEQYF | TGCAGTGTCCAACAGGGGGCCCACGAGCAGTACTTC | TRBJ2-7 | . | TRBD1 | TRBV20-1
CASSLFYGTGIYEQYF | TGTGCCAGCAGTTTATTCTACGGGACAGGTATCTACGAGCAGTACTTC | TRBJ2-7 | . | TRBD1 | TRBV28
CASSLARLAGRTGELFF | TGTGCCAGCAGCTTAGCGCGACTAGCGGGAAGGACCGGGGAGCTGTTTTTT | TRBJ2-2 | few | TRBD2 | TRBV7-8
CASSSPPAGGTGELFF | TGTGCCAGCAGCTCCCCCCCAGCGGGAGGGACCGGGGAGCTGTTTTTT | TRBJ2-2 | many | TRBD2 | TRBV7-8
CASSQGYWRVSPLHF | TGTGCCAGCAGTCAGGGATATTGGAGGGTTTCACCCCTCCACTTT | TRBJ1-6 | few | . | TRBV28
CSASPGQPQHF | TGCAGTGCCAGTCCAGGGCAGCCCCAGCATTTT | TRBJ1-5 | many | . | TRBV20-1
CATSRELAGDEQFF | TGTGCCACCAGCAGAGAACTAGCGGGAGATGAGCAGTTCTTC | TRBJ2-1 | few | TRBD2 | TRBV15
CASRAQGADTQYF | TGTGCCAGCAGGGCGCAGGGAGCAGATACGCAGTATTTT | TRBJ2-3 | many | . | TRBV2
CASSFTQGNTEAFF | TGTGCCAGCAGCTTTACCCAGGGGAACACTGAAGCTTTCTTT | TRBJ1-1 | . | . | TRBV7-2
CASSLIPNEKLFF | TGTGCCAGCAGCTTAATCCCCAACGAAAAACTGTTTTTT | TRBJ1-4 | few | . | TRBV7-3
CSVGGRGFYNEQFF | TGCAGCGTAGGTGGGAGGGGATTTTACAATGAGCAGTTCTTC | TRBJ2-1 | few | TRBD2 | TRBV29-1
CSATGQGQETQYF | TGCAGTGCTACAGGACAGGGGCAAGAGACCCAGTACTTC | TRBJ2-5 | many | TRBD1 | TRBV20-1
CASSYEGAREKLFF | TGTGCCAGCAGTTACGAAGGGGCGCGGGAAAAACTGTTTTTT | TRBJ1-4 | . | . | TRBV6-5
CSARMAGGSTDTQYF | TGCAGTGCTAGAATGGCTGGAGGATCCACAGATACGCAGTATTTT | TRBJ2-3 | many | . | TRBV20-1
CASPYQETQYF | TGTGCCAGCCCGTACCAAGAGACCCAGTACTTC | TRBJ2-5 | many | . | TRBV7-9
CASSERVMNTEAFF | TGTGCCAGCAGTGAACGGGTCATGAACACTGAAGCTTTCTTT | TRBJ1-1 | many | . | TRBV2
CASSAASRSDEQFF | TGTGCCAGCAGCGCGGCCTCTAGAAGCGATGAGCAGTTCTTC | TRBJ2-1 | few | . | TRBV5-4
CASSWSKDHEQFF | TGTGCCAGCAGTTGGAGTAAGGACCATGAGCAGTTCTTC | TRBJ2-1 | many | . | TRBV28
CASSPARGTQPQHF | TGTGCCAGCAGTCCAGCCAGGGGAACCCAGCCCCAGCATTTT | TRBJ1-5 | . | . | TRBV27
CASSLYRGDTQYF | TGTGCCAGCAGTTTATACAGGGGAGATACGCAGTATTTT | TRBJ2-3 | . | TRBD1 | TRBV12-3/TRBV12-4
CASSPSLSTSYEQYF | TGTGCCAGCTCACCTTCCCTTTCGACCTCCTACGAGCAGTACTTC | TRBJ2-7 | many | . | TRBV18
CASSLIASGLFWQQFF | TGTGCCAGCAGCTTAATTGCTAGCGGGCTCTTCTGGCAGCAGTTCTTC | TRBJ2-1 | few | TRBD2 | TRBV7-9
CASSSGQGGEKLFF | TGTGCCAGCAGCTCGGGACAGGGCGGGGAAAAACTGTTTTTT | TRBJ1-4 | . | TRBD1 | TRBV7-9
CASSFGTVGEAKNIQYF | TGCGCCAGCAGCTTTGGGACGGTCGGTGAAGCCAAAAACATTCAGTACTTC | TRBJ2-4 | many | . | TRBV5-1
CASSHGVQGNQPQHF | TGTGCCAGCAGCCACGGGGTACAGGGCAATCAGCCCCAGCATTTT | TRBJ1-5 | many | . | TRBV28
CAWETGIVGNTIYF | TGTGCCTGGGAGACGGGGATAGTGGGAAACACCATATATTTT | TRBJ1-3 | . | . | TRBV30
CASSINSPSVEAFF | TGTGCCAGTAGTATAAATAGTCCCAGCGTTGAAGCTTTCTTT | TRBJ1-1 | many | . | TRBV19